What follows is one T cell receptor (beta chain) and its context. V lost 4 bases, J lost 0 bases, and 14 bases lay in between. The CDR3 is 17 residues long. Germline V gene sequence: CDR1 SGDLS, CDR2 YYNGEE. This table comes from immunoSEQ multiplex PCR, and its TCRdb copy is limited to in-frame clones, with some not included. The table lists about 170,000 clones, over 75% of them singletons. The data were taken from a study of blood T cell repertoires in COVID-19. Sample: PBMCs or T cells enriched from blood (not recorded which). The chain employs TRBV9 and TRBJ2-6; possible D gene TRBD2, 6 bases. The receptor's source is a woman aged 18-29 years who had recovered from COVID-19. The CDR3 reads CASSPGVSGSGANVLTF. Here the CDR3 DNA reads TGTGCCAGCAGCCCGGGGGTTTCCGGCTCTGGGGCCAACGTCCTGACTTTC.